A selection of T cell receptor beta chains follows, all from one sample in a study of cytomegalovirus exposure and HLA in healthy donors. Libraries were prepared by immunoSEQ multiplex PCR; TCRdb keeps only in-frame clonotypes and omits some of them. This table holds 100,000 or so clones, around 79% found once. The sample consisted of PBMCs. These TCRs come from a woman aged 35 to 49 in good health and CMV-seronegative. Both conserved end residues are part of each CDR3.

cdr3_aa	v_call
CASSLGPGAGYGYTF	TRBV27
CSVVSGDSYEQYF	TRBV29-1
CASSSLGGGTEQYF	TRBV7-2
CAIRALAEPNTGELFF	TRBV10-3
CASSGERELVDTQYF	TRBV10-1
CASSIASSRGEVYEQYF	TRBV19
CASSQPGSYNSPLHF	TRBV6-5
CAWDGSSYNSPLHF	TRBV30
CASSPGLANKDEQFF	TRBV11-3
CASSLVSGQINEKLFF	TRBV5-1
CASSQEVEGGTGPRSNQPQHF	TRBV14
CASSQGYRSGANVLTF	TRBV4-2
CASSVWREPPDTQYF	TRBV28
CASSKLAGGEQYF	TRBV5-4
CASSFAPVSWRLSFREQFF	TRBV12-1
CASSLLNEKLFF	TRBV18
CASGNRGGTEAFF	TRBV5-1
CASSPPAGEGDEQYF	TRBV18
CASSFAGEAAEAFF	TRBV27
CASSPGQGSGAFF	TRBV4-1
CASSFSGTGTNTIYF	TRBV7-8
CASSSSGVNTEAFF	TRBV7-9
CASSNPPGQSYEQYF	TRBV27
CASSRTGDYQETQYF	TRBV4-3
CASSPGGIYGYTF	TRBV5-6
CASSLTEGPVVYEQYF	TRBV13
CASSYGGQFADTQYF	TRBV7-2
CASSTTQGDETQYF	TRBV19
CASSPQGGHEQYF	TRBV7-2
CASSLGRQGSYGYTF	TRBV28
CASSRTGPSYEQYF	TRBV11-2
CASSPAVDRGAEAFF	TRBV27
CASSREGQGANQPQHF	TRBV4-1
CASSAVGGGGDGEQFF	TRBV9
CASSPLVWAEAHTEAFF	TRBV18
CASSMGLSNTGELFF	TRBV19
CAWSVLDRGYSGANVLTF	TRBV30
CASSLVGTRGGEQFF	TRBV5-4
CASRSSGGIARTQETQYF	TRBV28